Listed below are T cell receptor beta chains from one sample, sequenced in a study of T cells after yellow fever vaccination. TCRdb processed the 5' RACE reads anew with MiXCR; each CDR3 protein has one entry. The sample has about 340,000 distinct CDR3 sequences; roughly 8.7% are singletons. Here the sequenced sample was PBMCs, taken on the day of the first yellow fever vaccination. All receptors come from a man younger than 30 who received the YFV17D yellow fever vaccine. Both conserved end residues are part of each CDR3. D genes are given only for firm matches.

v_call	d_call	j_call	cdr3_aa
TRBV6-1	NA	TRBJ2-1	CASSEPTSSYNEQFF
TRBV15	NA	TRBJ2-1	CATSSPNEQFF
TRBV4-3	NA	TRBJ2-5	CASSQDTGEWETQYF
TRBV4-3	NA	TRBJ2-5	CASSQGVSGLGTQYF
TRBV4-3	NA	TRBJ2-6	CASSQDLDPGANVLTF
TRBV7-2	NA	TRBJ1-1	CASSLNGGRGSNTEAFF
TRBV6-5	NA	TRBJ1-3	CASSYRPEPGNTIYF
TRBV20-1	NA	TRBJ2-3	CSAYLGGSGTDTQYF
TRBV10-3	TRBD2	TRBJ2-3	CAISEELAGGLDTQYF
TRBV5-6	NA	TRBJ2-1	CASSLPPVNEQFF
TRBV20-1	TRBD2	TRBJ2-4	CSAQTSGGTLAKNIQYF
TRBV5-1	NA	TRBJ1-5	CASRASFVNQPQHF
TRBV10-3	NA	TRBJ2-5	CAISDREETQYF
TRBV4-2	TRBD1	TRBJ1-5	CASSQDPGGRGQPQHF
TRBV20-1	TRBD2	TRBJ2-1	CSARVAGGYNEQFF
TRBV20-1	TRBD2	TRBJ2-2	CSAPPSGGNTGELFF
TRBV5-6	NA	TRBJ1-1	CASSLARVNTEAFF
TRBV6-5	TRBD1	TRBJ1-2	CASSYSSGTGGNGYTF
TRBV11-2	NA	TRBJ2-4	CASSSEQKNIQYF
TRBV5-1	TRBD1	TRBJ1-2	CASSEIGGTGNGYTF
TRBV4-2	NA	TRBJ2-5	CASSLGQGGQETQYF
TRBV20-1	NA	TRBJ1-5	CSAIKNSGQPQHF
TRBV12-3/TRBV12-4	NA	TRBJ1-5	CASSPSAGEVPQHF
TRBV5-1	NA	TRBJ2-7	CASSLGPPDEQYF
TRBV29-1	TRBD1	TRBJ1-2	CSVEEDRGRTDGYTF
TRBV7-2	NA	TRBJ2-6	CASSFGANVLTF
TRBV9	NA	TRBJ2-2	CASSAIDRNTGELFF
TRBV9	TRBD2	TRBJ2-3	CASSEGGGTDTQYF
TRBV5-1	TRBD1	TRBJ1-6	CASRSDREYSPLHF
TRBV12-3/TRBV12-4	TRBD1	TRBJ1-5	CASRRTGYSNQPQHF
TRBV5-1	NA	TRBJ1-1	CASIPTPAENTEAFF
TRBV5-1	NA	TRBJ1-2	CASSSSRGDYGYTF
TRBV7-2	TRBD1	TRBJ2-7	CASSKTGFGYEQYF
TRBV7-2	TRBD1	TRBJ2-2	CASSPRQGNIPGELFF
TRBV19	NA	TRBJ2-3	CASSKGRSQGGITDTQYF
TRBV20-1	TRBD1	TRBJ1-1	CSVLPGTGRFSNTEAFF
TRBV4-1	NA	TRBJ1-6	CASSPPPSTVNSPLHF
TRBV4-1	TRBD2	TRBJ2-1	CASSQDSLAGSNEQFF
TRBV28	NA	TRBJ1-5	CATRGTGHQPQHF
TRBV12-3/TRBV12-4	TRBD2	TRBJ2-3	CASSLIAGGTDTQYF
TRBV19	NA	TRBJ2-1	CASSILAGEGNEQFF
TRBV19	TRBD2	TRBJ2-4	CASSMRLAWNKNIQYF
TRBV4-3	NA	TRBJ2-2	CASSQYSSGELFF
TRBV3-1	NA	TRBJ1-2	CASSPRTEPNYGYTF
TRBV5-1	NA	TRBJ1-1	CASRLRDTNTEAFF
TRBV20-1	NA	TRBJ2-5	CSASAPGSGETQYF
TRBV11-2	TRBD1	TRBJ1-1	CASRGYDRGNTEAFF
TRBV7-2	NA	TRBJ1-1	CASSASAGNTEAFF
TRBV30	NA	TRBJ2-6	CAWVPISGANVLTF
TRBV19	NA	TRBJ1-1	CASRDPGTEAFF
TRBV7-2	TRBD2	TRBJ2-1	CASSPNPTGGDNEQFF
TRBV20-1	TRBD2	TRBJ2-5	CSASWGRGVKTQYF
TRBV18	TRBD1	TRBJ1-1	CASSRATGIDTEAFF